Sequencing of this T cell receptor (beta chain) was carried out in a study of radiotherapy plus CTLA-4 blockade in lung cancer (dated by TCRdb to 2016 to 2019). Looking at the study overall: Objective responses occurred in approximately 17% of enrolled patients, and just over 30% achieved disease control.

Details on this clone: This clone's antigen is unknown. No qualities accompany the bases; no much larger clone lies one base away.

In this study, focal radiation therapy paired with CTLA-4 blockade (ipilimumab) was tested in patients who had chemo-refractory metastatic non-small-cell lung cancer. Library method: the immunoSEQ multiplex PCR assay. The immuneACCESS repertoire file appears here via TCRdb, limited to in-frame rearrangements. These files lack a portion of the clones; in checked studies, under half of the deficit traces to unresolved V genes, and the cause of the others is not known. The sample data list approximately 98,000 clones, and approximately 85% of these were observed just once. The ten largest clonotypes hold roughly 3.5% of the sample. Beyond this particular receptor, the publication reports: TCR clones derived from tumors expanded in peripheral blood after treatment with radiotherapy and ipilimumab. The strongest predictors of response, as reported, were early dynamic changes in blood T cell clones along with a rise in serum interferon-beta after radiation.

The CDR3 runs 14 residues from the cysteine to the phenylalanine. Left in the record is the CDR3 DNA by itself, 42 bases read in frame from the first base. V loses 5 bases at its end and J loses 2 bases; junction bases beyond the gene matches: 5. Per the germline V gene, SQVTM is the CDR1 and ANQGSEA is the CDR2. This clonotype was sampled from a human donor with non-small cell lung cancer who had a partial response to radiotherapy plus ipilimumab. The source material was peripheral blood, sampled from a patient treated with radiotherapy plus ipilimumab. The sequence links TRBV29-1 to TRBJ2-2; a stretch of 7 junction bases matches TRBD1. The CDR3 has the sequence CSVLGDRNTGELFF. Here is the DNA: TGCAGCGTTCTTGGGGACAGAAACACCGGGGAGCTGTTTTTT.